Listed below are T cell receptor beta chains from one sample, sequenced in a study of CD8+ T cells in alopecia areata. Data came from immunoSEQ multiplex PCR; TCRdb stores just in-frame clones and leaves some out. Seen here are approximately 200,000 clones, nearly 60% observed once, and the top ten hold about 5%. The input for sequencing was CD4+ T cells sorted from blood, taken at week 24, from a patient treated with tofacitinib. The receptors shown here come from a human donor with alopecia areata. The conserved cysteine and the conserved F or W are not part of the CDR3 here. Fields, in order: V gene, CDR3 protein.

V: TRBV4-2
CDR3: ASSLGGYNEQF

V: TRBV19
CDR3: ASSRVKNTGELF

V: TRBV18
CDR3: ASSPPGNYGYT

V: TRBV29-1
CDR3: SVELQETQY

V: TRBV7-6
CDR3: ASSQTGAASYEQY

V: TRBV27
CDR3: ASSPGTSARLVETQY

V: TRBV25-1
CDR3: ASRGGGSHTEAF

V: TRBV18
CDR3: ASSPPFGGPHEAF

V: TRBV19
CDR3: ASTAGHTNYGYT

V: TRBV6-5
CDR3: ASRGNGGGGETQY

V: TRBV7-2
CDR3: ASSTTTGGYEQY

V: TRBV19
CDR3: ASSLSGANVLT

V: TRBV13
CDR3: ASSLGSLKDEQF

V: TRBV29-1
CDR3: SVGQGGLGTGELF

V: TRBV6-5
CDR3: ASSSGTGVHEQY

V: TRBV6-5
CDR3: ASSYEGTQY

V: TRBV6-5
CDR3: ASSFVSEQF

V: TRBV10-3
CDR3: ATRVTNYGYT

V: TRBV7-2
CDR3: ASSPAPDSRNEQF

V: TRBV28
CDR3: ASSFPGGSGEQY

V: TRBV29-1
CDR3: SVGQGKGYEQY

V: TRBV29-1
CDR3: SAKGLPSNEQF

V: TRBV30
CDR3: AWISPGTGGKAF

V: TRBV2
CDR3: ASSRETEAF

V: TRBV7-3
CDR3: ASSPPGATEQF

V: TRBV11-1
CDR3: ASSRVIQY

V: TRBV30
CDR3: AWSAAGQTIASNQPQH

V: TRBV5-5
CDR3: ASSQGLPPYEQY

V: TRBV30
CDR3: AWSRSTLIDEQF

V: TRBV7-8
CDR3: ASSSTDTQY

V: TRBV5-1
CDR3: ASSRQSNEKLF

V: TRBV5-6
CDR3: ASSSDLGRFAYNEQF

V: TRBV10-3
CDR3: AISESWGIETQY